One sample yielded the 8 T cell receptor beta chains listed below, sequenced in a study of breast tumors, draining lymph nodes, adjacent tissues (dated by TCRdb to between 2015 and 2016). Lymph node samples came from the axillary draining lymph nodes of breast cancer patients. Libraries were made using multiplex PCR. Data came from an Illumina HiSeq 2000. The public reads were reanalyzed by TCRdb: fastp trimming at Q25, MiXCR alignment, in-frame beta chains only. Each CDR3 protein gets just one entry, which takes the most common genes and DNA from the rows behind it. A total of around 150,000 distinct CDR3 sequences appear in this sample, less than 35% of them only once. Of the sample, approximately 2.3% is held by the ten largest clones. Material for sequencing was axillary lymph node tissue. These TCRs come from a female donor with breast cancer. Some clones in this sample may be carry-over from other donors' samples.

J is TRBJ1-4 and V is TRBV24-1; possibly TRBD1 for D (6 bases). Trimming left V 7 bases short and J 5 bases short, with 25 bases between. The CDR3 consists of 18 residues. Germline V CDR1 and CDR2: KGHDR, SFDVKD. As DNA, the CDR3 is TGTGCCACCAGCAACTCCACCATGCGGGACAAATGGAATGAAAAACTGTTTTTT. Amino acids: CATSNSTMRDKWNEKLFF.

This clonotype was seen many times. The CDR3 region is CAISENRNQPQHF. CDR3 DNA: TGTGCCATCAGTGAAAACAGAAATCAGCCCCAGCATTTT. The chain combines TRBV10-3 with TRBJ1-5, with unresolved D. The germline V gene has CDR1 ENHRY and CDR2 SYGVKD. The CDR3 has 13 residues. V was pared by 3 bases and J by 4 bases, with 7 bases between.

The sample holds many counts of this clonotype. The rearrangement links TRBV10-2 to TRBJ2-2; D possibly corresponds to TRBD1 (6 bases). V was trimmed by 7 bases and J by 4 bases, leaving 19 bases between them. In germline, CDR1 is WSHSY, CDR2 SAAADI. The CDR3 is made up of 16 amino acids. The CDR3 DNA follows: TGCGCCAGCAAAGATCCGGGACACCCGAGCACCGGGGAGCTGTTTTTT. This codes for CASKDPGHPSTGELFF.

In this sample, this clonotype turned up many times. The chain uses TRBV12-3 or TRBV12-4 and TRBJ1-3; possibly TRBD1 for D (5 bases). CDR3 length equals 19 residues. V dropped 2 bases and J dropped 0 bases, with 20 bases sitting between them. DNA for the CDR3: TGTGCCAGCAGTTTAAAGCGGGGGGTCGGATTGAGCTCTGGAAACACCATATATTTT. It codes for CASSLKRGVGLSSGNTIYF.

This chain links TRBV7-9 with TRBJ1-6; no definite D call. This CDR3 is 16 amino acids long. The V and J ends lost 6 bases and 9 bases respectively, with 21 bases between them. Germline V gene lookup returns CDR1 SEHNR and CDR2 FQNEAQ (reference sequence). CDR3 nucleotide sequence: TGTGCCAGCAGTTACACCCGAGGCTCAGGCGGTTCACCCCTCCACTTT. Residues: CASSYTRGSGGSPLHF.

The sample holds a few counts of this clonotype. The chain has TRBV20-1 and TRBJ1-1; 8 nucleotides agree with TRBD1. The junction had 6 bases not matched to a gene; V was cut back by 6 bases and J by 3 bases. This CDR3 has 13 amino acids. Germline V gene sequence: CDR1 DFQATT, CDR2 SNEGSKA (reference sequence). CDR3 bases: TGCAGTGCCCGCCAGGGGGCGTACACTGAAGCTTTCTTT. This sequence encodes CSARQGAYTEAFF.

Of note for this clonotype: The conserved phenylalanine or tryptophan is not found at the CDR3 terminus, so this likely reflects a read error. The CDR3 region has the DNA TGCGCCAGCAGCCAAGCCCAATATCCGAGCTCCTACAATGAGCAGTTCAGA. It translates to CASSQAQYPSSYNEQFR. The chain is built from TRBV4-3 and TRBJ2-1, with unresolved D. CDR3 length: 17 amino acids. Trimming shortened V by 1 base and J by 0 bases, and 13 bases separated the two germline ends. Germline lookup yields CDR1 LGHNA and CDR2 YSLEER.

This clonotype was picked up many times. The gene calls are TRBV20-1 and TRBJ1-6; D ambiguous. Between the trimmed V and J ends, which lost 4 bases and 10 bases, there was a span of 20 bases. The CDR3 consists of 15 residues. CDR1 and CDR2 from the germline V gene are DFQATT and SNEGSKA (reference sequence). For the CDR3, the DNA is TGCAGTGCTACGGCCCCGGGTGGAATCTCCTCACCCCTCCACTTT. This encodes CSATAPGGISSPLHF.